The source of this TCR beta chain is a study of blood T cell repertoires in COVID-19. Study context: COVID-19 samples from acute and convalescent phases originated in the United States, Italy and Spain.

Only one count was recorded for this clone. In germline, CDR1 is SQVTM, CDR2 ANQGSEA. This CDR3 has 13 residues. Between the trimmed V and J ends, which lost 8 bases and 7 bases, there was a span of 18 bases. The data were produced by immunoSEQ multiplex PCR, yet TCRdb's version contains in-frame clones alone and is incomplete. The sample lists 250,000 to 350,000 clones, around 90% occurring once. Sequencing was performed on peripheral blood. This TCR was sampled from a woman in her forties or fifties who had recovered from COVID-19. The chain links TRBV29-1 to TRBJ2-1, with a weak D call TRBD2 (7 bases). CDR3 nucleotides: TGCAGCCTTCGTGGGGGGGCCGGGAATGAGCAGTTCTTC. This codes for CSLRGGAGNEQFF.